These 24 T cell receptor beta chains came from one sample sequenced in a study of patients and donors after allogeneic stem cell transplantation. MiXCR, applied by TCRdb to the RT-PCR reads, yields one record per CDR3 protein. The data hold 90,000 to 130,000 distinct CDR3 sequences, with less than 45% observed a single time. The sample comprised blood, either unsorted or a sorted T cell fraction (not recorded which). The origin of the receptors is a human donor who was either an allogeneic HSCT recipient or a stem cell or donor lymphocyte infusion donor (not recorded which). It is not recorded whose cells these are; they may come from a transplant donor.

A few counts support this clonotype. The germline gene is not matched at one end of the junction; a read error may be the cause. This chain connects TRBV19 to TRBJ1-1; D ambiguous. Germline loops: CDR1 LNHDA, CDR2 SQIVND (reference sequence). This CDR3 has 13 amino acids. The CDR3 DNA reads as TGTGCCAGTAGTATGGGAGGAAACAGTGAAGCTTTCTTT. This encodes CASSMGGNSEAFF.

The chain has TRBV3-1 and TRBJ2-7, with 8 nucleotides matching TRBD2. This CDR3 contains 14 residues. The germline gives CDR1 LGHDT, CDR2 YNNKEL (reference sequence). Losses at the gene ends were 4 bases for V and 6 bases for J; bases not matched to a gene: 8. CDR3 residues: CASSPGLVGPEQYF. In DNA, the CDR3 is TGTGCCAGCAGCCCGGGACTAGTCGGGCCCGAGCAGTACTTC.

CDR3 protein: CAISESPYSMGAGNQPQHF. The DNA of the CDR3 is TGTGCCATCAGTGAGTCGCCGTACTCTATGGGGGCCGGCAATCAGCCCCAGCATTTT. V usage is TRBV10-3 and J usage is TRBJ1-5; possible D gene TRBD1, 6 bases. The CDR3 covers 19 residues. Per germline, CDR1 ENHRY and CDR2 SYGVKD. Trimming removed 0 bases at V and 2 bases at J, with 20 bases between.

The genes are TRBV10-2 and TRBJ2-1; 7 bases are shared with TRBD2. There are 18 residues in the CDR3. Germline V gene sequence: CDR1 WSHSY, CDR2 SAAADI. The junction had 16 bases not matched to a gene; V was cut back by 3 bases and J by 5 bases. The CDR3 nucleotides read TGCGCCAGCAGTGACGAGGATCAAAGCGGGGCCTGGCACAATGAGCAGTTCTTC. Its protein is CASSDEDQSGAWHNEQFF.

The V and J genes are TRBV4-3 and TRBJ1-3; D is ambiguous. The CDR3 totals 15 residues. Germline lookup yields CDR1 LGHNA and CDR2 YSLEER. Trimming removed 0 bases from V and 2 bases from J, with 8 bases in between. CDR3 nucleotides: TGCGCCAGCAGCCAAGATCTGACGGCTGGAAACACCATATATTTT. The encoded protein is CASSQDLTAGNTIYF.

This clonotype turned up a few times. CDR3 amino acids: CASSLALFTDTQYF. The CDR3, as DNA: TGTGCCAGCAGCTTGGCGCTCTTCACAGATACGCAGTATTTT. This chain links TRBV7-2 with TRBJ2-3; D is unclear. CDR1 is SGHTA, CDR2 FQGNSA, per germline. V lost 3 bases and J lost 2, with 9 bases in between. There are 14 residues in the CDR3. Together with reference TRBV7-2 and TRBJ2-3, the CDR3 gives the full variable domain: GAGVSQSPSNKVTEKGKDVELRCDPISGHTALYWYRQSLGQGLEFLIYFQGNSAPDKSGLPSDRFSAERTGGSVSTLTIQRTQQEDSAVYLCASSLALFTDTQYFGPGTRLTVL.

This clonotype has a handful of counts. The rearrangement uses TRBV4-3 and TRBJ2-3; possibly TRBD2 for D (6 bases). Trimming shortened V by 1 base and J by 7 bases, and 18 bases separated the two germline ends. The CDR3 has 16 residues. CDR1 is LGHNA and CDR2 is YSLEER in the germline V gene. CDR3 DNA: TGCGCCAGCAGCCAAGGTCTGGGCGGGAAACGGTATACGCAGTATTTT. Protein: CASSQGLGGKRYTQYF.

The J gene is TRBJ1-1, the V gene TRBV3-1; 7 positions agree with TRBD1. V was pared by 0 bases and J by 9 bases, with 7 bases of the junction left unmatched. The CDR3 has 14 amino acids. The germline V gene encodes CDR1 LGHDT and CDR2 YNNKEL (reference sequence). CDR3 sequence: CASSQDPGTAQAFF. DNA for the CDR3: TGTGCCAGCAGCCAAGATCCTGGGACAGCCCAAGCTTTCTTT.

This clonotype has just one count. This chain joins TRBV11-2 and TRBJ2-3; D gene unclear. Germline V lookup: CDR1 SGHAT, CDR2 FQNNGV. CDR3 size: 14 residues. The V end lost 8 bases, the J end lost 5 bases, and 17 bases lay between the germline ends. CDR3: CASGLIHGVDTQYF. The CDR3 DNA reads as TGTGCCAGCGGATTAATTCATGGGGTAGATACGCAGTATTTT.

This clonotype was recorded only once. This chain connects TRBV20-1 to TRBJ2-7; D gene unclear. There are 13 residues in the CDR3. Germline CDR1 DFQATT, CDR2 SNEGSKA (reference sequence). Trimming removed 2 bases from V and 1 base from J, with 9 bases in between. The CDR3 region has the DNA TGCAGTGCTAGAACCCGACGATCCTACGAGCAGTACTTC. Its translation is CSARTRRSYEQYF.

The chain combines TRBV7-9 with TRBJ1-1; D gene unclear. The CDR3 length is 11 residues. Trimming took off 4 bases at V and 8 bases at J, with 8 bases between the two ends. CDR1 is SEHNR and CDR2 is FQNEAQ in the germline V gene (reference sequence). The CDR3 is CASSSWYEAFF. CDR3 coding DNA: TGTGCCAGCAGCTCCTGGTACGAAGCTTTCTTT.

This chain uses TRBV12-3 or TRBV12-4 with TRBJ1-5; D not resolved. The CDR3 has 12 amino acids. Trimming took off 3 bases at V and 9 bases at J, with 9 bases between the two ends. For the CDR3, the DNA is TGTGCCAGCAGTTTTGGCCTCGGGCCCCAGCATTTT. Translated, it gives CASSFGLGPQHF.

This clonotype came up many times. DNA for the CDR3: TGTGCCAGCAGCTCTCCGGGGACCCAGTACTTC. This sequence encodes CASSSPGTQYF. The V and J genes are TRBV7-2 and TRBJ2-5; D remains ambiguous. The CDR3 sequence is 11 residues long. CDR1 and CDR2 (germline): SGHTA, FQGNSA. V was shortened by 4 bases and J by 7 bases, with 7 bases between the two germline ends.

This CDR3 reads CSAQLRGLANNEQFF. In nucleotides, the CDR3 is TGCAGTGCCCAATTACGGGGACTAGCGAACAATGAGCAGTTCTTC. The chain employs TRBV20-1 and TRBJ2-1; 10 positions agree with TRBD2. This CDR3 has 15 amino acids. CDR1 is DFQATT, CDR2 SNEGSKA, per germline (reference sequence). The V segment lost 6 bases and the J segment 5 bases; nucleotides outside the gene matches: 10.

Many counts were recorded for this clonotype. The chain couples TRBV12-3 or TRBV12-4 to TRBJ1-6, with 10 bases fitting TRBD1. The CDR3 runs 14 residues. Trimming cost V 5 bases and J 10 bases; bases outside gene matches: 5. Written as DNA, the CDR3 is TGTGCCAGCAGTACCGGGACAGGGGACTCACCCCTCCACTTT. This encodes CASSTGTGDSPLHF.

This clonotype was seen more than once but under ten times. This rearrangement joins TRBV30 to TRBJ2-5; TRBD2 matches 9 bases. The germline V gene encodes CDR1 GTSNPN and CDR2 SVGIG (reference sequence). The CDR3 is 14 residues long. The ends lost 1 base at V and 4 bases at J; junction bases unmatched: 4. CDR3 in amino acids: CAWSALAGRETQYF. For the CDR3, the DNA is TGTGCCTGGAGTGCTCTAGCGGGAAGAGAGACCCAGTACTTC. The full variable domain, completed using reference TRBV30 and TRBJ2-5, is SQTIHQWPATLVQPVGSPLSLECTVEGTSNPNLYWYRQAAGRGLQLLFYSVGIGQISSEVPQNLSASRPQDRQFILSSKKLLLSDSGFYLCAWSALAGRETQYFGPGTRLLVL.

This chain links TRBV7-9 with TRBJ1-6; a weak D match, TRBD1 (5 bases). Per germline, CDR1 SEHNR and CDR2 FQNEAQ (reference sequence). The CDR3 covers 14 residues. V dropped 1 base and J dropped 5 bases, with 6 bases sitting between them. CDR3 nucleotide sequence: TGTGCCAGCAGCTTAGGACAGCATAATTCACCCCTCCACTTT. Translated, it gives CASSLGQHNSPLHF.

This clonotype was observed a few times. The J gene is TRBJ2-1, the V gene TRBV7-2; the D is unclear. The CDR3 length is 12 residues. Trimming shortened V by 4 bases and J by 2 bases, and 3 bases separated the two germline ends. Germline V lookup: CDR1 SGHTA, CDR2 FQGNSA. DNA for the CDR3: TGTGCCAGCAGCTCCACCTACAATGAGCAGTTCTTC. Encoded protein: CASSSTYNEQFF.

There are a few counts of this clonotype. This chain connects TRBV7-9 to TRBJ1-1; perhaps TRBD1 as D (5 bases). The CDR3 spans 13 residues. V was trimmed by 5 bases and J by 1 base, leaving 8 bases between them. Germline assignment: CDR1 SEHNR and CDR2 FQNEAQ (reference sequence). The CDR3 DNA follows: TGTGCCAGCAGCAGCGGACAGAACACTGAAGCTTTCTTT. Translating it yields CASSSGQNTEAFF.

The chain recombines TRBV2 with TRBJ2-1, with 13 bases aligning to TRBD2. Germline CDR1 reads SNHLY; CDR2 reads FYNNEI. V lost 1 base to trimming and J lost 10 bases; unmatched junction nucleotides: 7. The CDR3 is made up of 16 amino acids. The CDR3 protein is CASSEGGLAGVREQFF. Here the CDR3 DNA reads TGTGCCAGCAGTGAAGGAGGACTAGCGGGAGTTCGCGAGCAGTTCTTC.

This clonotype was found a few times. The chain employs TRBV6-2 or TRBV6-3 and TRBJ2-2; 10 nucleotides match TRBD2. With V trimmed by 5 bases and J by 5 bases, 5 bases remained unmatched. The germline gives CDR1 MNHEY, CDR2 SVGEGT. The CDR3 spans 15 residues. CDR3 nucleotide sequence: TGTGCCAGCAGTGTTAGCGGGAGGCGGACCGGGGAGCTGTTTTTT. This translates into CASSVSGRRTGELFF.

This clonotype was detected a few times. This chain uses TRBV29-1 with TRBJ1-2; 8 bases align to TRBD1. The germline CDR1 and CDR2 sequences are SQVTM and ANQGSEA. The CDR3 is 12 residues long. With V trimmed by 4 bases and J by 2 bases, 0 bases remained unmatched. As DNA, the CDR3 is TGCAGCGTTGGACAGGGGAACTATGGCTACACCTTC. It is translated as CSVGQGNYGYTF.

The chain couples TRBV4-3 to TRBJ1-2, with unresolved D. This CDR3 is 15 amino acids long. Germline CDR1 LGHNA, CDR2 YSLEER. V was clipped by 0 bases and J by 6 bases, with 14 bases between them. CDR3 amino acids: CASSQDSGRGNGYTF. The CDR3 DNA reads TGCGCCAGCAGCCAAGATTCCGGACGGGGAAATGGCTACACCTTC.

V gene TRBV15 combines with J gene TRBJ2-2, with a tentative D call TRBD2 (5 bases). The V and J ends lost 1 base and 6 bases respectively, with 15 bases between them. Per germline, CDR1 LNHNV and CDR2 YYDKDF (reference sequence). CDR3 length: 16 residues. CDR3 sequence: CATSRGPLVLAGELFF. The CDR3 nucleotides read TGTGCCACCAGCAGAGGCCCGCTGGTACTAGCCGGGGAGCTGTTTTTT. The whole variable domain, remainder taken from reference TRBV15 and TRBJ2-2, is DAMVIQNPRYQVTQFGKPVTLSCSQTLNHNVMYWYQQKSSQAPKLLFHYYDKDFNNEADTPDNFQSRRPNTSFCFLDIRSPGLGDTAMYLCATSRGPLVLAGELFFGEGSRLTVL.